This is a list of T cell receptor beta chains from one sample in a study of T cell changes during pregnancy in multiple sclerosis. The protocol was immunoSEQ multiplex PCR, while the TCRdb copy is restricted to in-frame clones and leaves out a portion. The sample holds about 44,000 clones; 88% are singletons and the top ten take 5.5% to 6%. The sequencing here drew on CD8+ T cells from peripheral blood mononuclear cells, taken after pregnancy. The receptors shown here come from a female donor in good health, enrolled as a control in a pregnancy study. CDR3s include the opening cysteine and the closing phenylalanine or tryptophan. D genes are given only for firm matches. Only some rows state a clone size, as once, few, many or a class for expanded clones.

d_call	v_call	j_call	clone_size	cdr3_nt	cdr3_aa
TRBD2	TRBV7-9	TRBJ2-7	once	TGTGCCAGCAGCTCCGCCGGGGGGAATAACAACGAGCAGTACTTC	CASSSAGGNNNEQYF
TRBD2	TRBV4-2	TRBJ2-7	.	TGTGCCAGCAGCCACGGGGGACTAGATTACGAGCAGTACTTC	CASSHGGLDYEQYF
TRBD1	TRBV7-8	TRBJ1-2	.	TGTGCCAGCAGCTTAACAGGACAGGGGTTTTTCTATGGCTACACCTTC	CASSLTGQGFFYGYTF
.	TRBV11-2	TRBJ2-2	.	TGTGCCAGCAGCTTGGGGACAACGAACACCGGGGAGCTGTTTTTT	CASSLGTTNTGELFF
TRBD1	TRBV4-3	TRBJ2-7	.	TGCGCCAGCAGCCAAGATCAGGGGGCGCGTTACGAGCAGTACTTC	CASSQDQGARYEQYF
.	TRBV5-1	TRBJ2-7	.	TGCGCCAGCAGATTACAGGGCCACTACGAGCAGTACTTC	CASRLQGHYEQYF
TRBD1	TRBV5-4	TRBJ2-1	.	TGTGCCAGCAGCCCGGGACAGGGAACCTACAATGAGCAGTTCTTC	CASSPGQGTYNEQFF
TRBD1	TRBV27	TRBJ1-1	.	TGTGCCAGCAGTATGGGACAGCCGACTGAAGCTTTCTTT	CASSMGQPTEAFF
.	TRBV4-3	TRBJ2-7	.	TGCGCCAGCAGCCAAGATGAGGTTAGGGAGCAGTACTTC	CASSQDEVREQYF
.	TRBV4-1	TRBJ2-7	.	TGCGCCAGCAGCAGGGGCCCGGACTACGAGCAGTACTTC	CASSRGPDYEQYF
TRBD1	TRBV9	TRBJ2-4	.	TGTGCCAGCAGCCCGGGGACAGGGGATCAAAACATTCAGTACTTC	CASSPGTGDQNIQYF
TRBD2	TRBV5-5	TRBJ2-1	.	TGTGCCAGCAGCTATCTAGCGGGGGTCTACAATGAGCAGTTCTTC	CASSYLAGVYNEQFF
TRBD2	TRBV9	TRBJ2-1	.	TGTGCCAGCAGCGCGACTAGCGGGGGAGCAGGTGAGCAGTTCTTC	CASSATSGGAGEQFF
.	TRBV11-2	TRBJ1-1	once	TGTGCCAGCAGGTCAGGGAAGGGCAACACTGAAGCTTTCTTT	CASRSGKGNTEAFF
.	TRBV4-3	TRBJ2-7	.	TGCGCCAGCAGCCCGGAGCAGGGGCTCTACGAGCAGTACTTC	CASSPEQGLYEQYF
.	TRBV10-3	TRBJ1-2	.	TGTGCCATCGGGCTGCAGGGACTTAACTATGGCTACACCTTC	CAIGLQGLNYGYTF
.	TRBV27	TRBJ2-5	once	TGTGCCAGCAGTTTATTCCGGGGTAGCCAAGAGACCCAGTACTTC	CASSLFRGSQETQYF
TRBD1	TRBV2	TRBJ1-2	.	TGTGCCAGCAGTGAAGGGACAGGGGCGTATGGCTACACCTTC	CASSEGTGAYGYTF
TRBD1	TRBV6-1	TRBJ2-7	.	TGTGCCAGCAGTGAAGGAGGGACAGGGGCTTACGAGCAGTACTTC	CASSEGGTGAYEQYF
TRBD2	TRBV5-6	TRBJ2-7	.	TGTGCCAGCAGTCCCGGGGGGAAGAGCTACGAGCAGTACTTC	CASSPGGKSYEQYF
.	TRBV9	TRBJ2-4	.	TGTGCCAGCAGCCCCTCAGGCAACGGGGGTCAAAACATTCAGTACTTC	CASSPSGNGGQNIQYF
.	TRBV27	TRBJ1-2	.	TGTGCCAGCGCGCCCAAAGGGGCGACCCGAGATACTAACTATGGCTACACCTTC	CASAPKGATRDTNYGYTF
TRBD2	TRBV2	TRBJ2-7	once	TGTGCCAGCACCCCCAGGACTAGGCACGAGCAGTACTTC	CASTPRTRHEQYF
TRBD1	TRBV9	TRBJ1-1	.	TGTGCCAGCAGCGTCGGGACAGGGGTAGATTTGGAAGCTTTCTTT	CASSVGTGVDLEAFF
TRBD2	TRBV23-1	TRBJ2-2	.	TGCGCCAGCAGTCAAAATAAGACTAGCGGGGACACCGGGGAGCTGTTTTTT	CASSQNKTSGDTGELFF
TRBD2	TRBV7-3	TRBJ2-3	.	TGTGCCAGCAGCGCCCAAGGGAGCGGGGGGGCAGATACGCAGTATTTT	CASSAQGSGGADTQYF
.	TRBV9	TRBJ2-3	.	TGTGCCAGCAGCGGCGGGACTGAGCCTCGGGATACGCAGTATTTT	CASSGGTEPRDTQYF
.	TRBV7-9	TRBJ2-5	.	TGTGCCAGCAGCTTCGGGTCGTCTATAGAGACCCAGTACTTC	CASSFGSSIETQYF
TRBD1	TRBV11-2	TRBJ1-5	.	TGTGCCAGCAGCTTAGGACAGGGTTTTAATCAGCCCCAGCATTTT	CASSLGQGFNQPQHF
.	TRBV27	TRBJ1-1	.	TGTGCCAGCAGTTTAGGAGCGGGTTCGAACACTGAAGCTTTCTTT	CASSLGAGSNTEAFF
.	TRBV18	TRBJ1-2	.	TGTGCCAGCTCACCTGCGGGACGGAACTATGGCTACACCTTC	CASSPAGRNYGYTF
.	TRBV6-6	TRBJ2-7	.	TGTGCCAGCAGTTACAGGCAGGGTCTTATCGGGGAGCAGTACTTC	CASSYRQGLIGEQYF
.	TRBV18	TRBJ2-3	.	TGTGCCAGCTCCCCTACAGATACGCAGTATTTT	CASSPTDTQYF
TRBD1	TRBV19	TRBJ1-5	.	TGTGCCACCGATCCCTCGGGACAGGGGTGGCAGCCCCAGCATTTT	CATDPSGQGWQPQHF
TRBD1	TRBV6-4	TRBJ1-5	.	TGTGCCAGCAGTGACCCCATCGACAGGGGACCCAAGGGCAATCAGCCCCAGCATTTT	CASSDPIDRGPKGNQPQHF
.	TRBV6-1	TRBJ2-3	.	TGTGCCAGCAGTGAGCGGGGTACAGATACGCAGTATTTT	CASSERGTDTQYF
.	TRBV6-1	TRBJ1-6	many	TGTGCCAGCAGTGACCGGGACTCCTATAATTCACCCCTCCACTTT	CASSDRDSYNSPLHF
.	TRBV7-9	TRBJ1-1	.	TGTGCCAGCAGCTCCGGTGGTACTGAAGCTTTCTTT	CASSSGGTEAFF
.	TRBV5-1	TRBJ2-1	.	TGCGCCAGCAGCGACCTTGGGGCCCCAAACAATGAGCAGTTCTTC	CASSDLGAPNNEQFF
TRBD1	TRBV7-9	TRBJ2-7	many	TGTGCCAGCAGCCCTCGGGACAGCGCCTACGAGCAGTACTTC	CASSPRDSAYEQYF
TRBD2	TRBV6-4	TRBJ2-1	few	TGTGCCAGCAGTGAAGGAGAGGGGCTAGCGGGGGACAATGAGCAGTTCTTC	CASSEGEGLAGDNEQFF
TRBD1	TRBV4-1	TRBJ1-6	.	TGCGCCAGCAGCCAATTCACAGGGGGTAATTCACCCCTCCACTTT	CASSQFTGGNSPLHF
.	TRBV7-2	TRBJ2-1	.	TGTGCCAGCAGCTTAGGGCCCCATTCCCCAGCCGGGGTAGTTAATGAGCAGTTCTTC	CASSLGPHSPAGVVNEQFF
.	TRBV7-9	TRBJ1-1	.	TGTGCCAGCAGCTTACTAGGGAGCCCTGAAGCTTTCTTT	CASSLLGSPEAFF
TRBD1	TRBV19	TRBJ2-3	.	TGTGCCAGTAGTTTACAGGGGTGGACAGATACGCAGTATTTT	CASSLQGWTDTQYF
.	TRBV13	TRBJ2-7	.	TGTGCCAGCAGCGCAGACAGCTACGAGCAGTACTTC	CASSADSYEQYF
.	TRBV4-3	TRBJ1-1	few	TGCGCCAGCAGCCAAGGCCGGGTCCTAGAAGGGGACACTGAAGCTTTCTTT	CASSQGRVLEGDTEAFF
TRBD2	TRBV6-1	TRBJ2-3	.	TGTGCCAGCAGTGAAGCGCCGACTAGCGGGGGGGCAAGCACAGATACGCAGTATTTT	CASSEAPTSGGASTDTQYF
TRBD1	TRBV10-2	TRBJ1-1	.	TGCGCCAGCAGGGACTTCACCGGGACAGGGGGTGAAGCTTTCTTT	CASRDFTGTGGEAFF
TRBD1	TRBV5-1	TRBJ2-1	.	TGCGCCAGCGGGACAGGGAATGAGCAGTTCTTC	CASGTGNEQFF
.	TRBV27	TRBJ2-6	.	TGTGCCAGCAGTTTACTCGCTGGGGCCAACGTCCTGACTTTC	CASSLLAGANVLTF
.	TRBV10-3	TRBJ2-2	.	TGTGCCATCAGTGAGGGCGGGGGCCCCGGGGAGCTGTTTTTT	CAISEGGGPGELFF